This is a list of T cell receptor beta chains from one sample in a study of cytomegalovirus exposure and HLA in healthy donors. The protocol was immunoSEQ multiplex PCR, while the TCRdb copy is restricted to in-frame clones and leaves out a portion. The data contain 150,000 to 200,000 clones, roughly 80% of them singletons. Material: PBMCs. The receptors were gathered from a man aged 18 to 35 in good health and CMV-seronegative. Each CDR3 is given with its conserved first and last residue. Not all rows give a size; the values are once, few, many and, for expanded clones, a class.

V: TRBV5-1
size: NA
J: TRBJ2-5
CDR3: CASSLHRTSEGTQYF

V: TRBV19
size: NA
J: TRBJ2-1
CDR3: CASSIGQKGVNEQFF

V: TRBV7-8
size: NA
J: TRBJ2-7
CDR3: CASSPPTAGQYF

V: TRBV28
size: NA
J: TRBJ1-5
CDR3: CASSSPGGQPQHF

V: TRBV29-1
size: NA
J: TRBJ2-2
CDR3: CSVVNRGQKTNTGELFF

V: TRBV2
size: NA
J: TRBJ1-2
CDR3: CASSELGLDGYTF

V: TRBV19
size: NA
J: TRBJ1-1
CDR3: CASRLGDRTLTEAFF

V: TRBV6-5
size: NA
J: TRBJ2-4
CDR3: CASSRQGWPKNIQYF

V: TRBV6-5
size: few
J: TRBJ1-2
CDR3: CASSYADTRGYTF

V: TRBV6-1
size: NA
J: TRBJ2-7
CDR3: CASRGREPYEQYF

V: TRBV25-1
size: NA
J: TRBJ2-7
CDR3: CASSEWRAGNTYEQYF